The 23 T cell receptor beta chains presented below share a single source sample, sequenced in a study of blood T cells in healthy people across ages. Primers used in a second PCR of about 7 to 12 cycles were a sample-barcoded 5' primer and a J-beta primer mix. TCRdb processed the 5' RACE reads anew with MiXCR; each CDR3 protein has one entry. The data hold under 750,000 distinct CDR3 sequences, with roughly 48% observed a single time. Sequencing was done on a sample of blood. The source of these receptors is a man at least 80 years old in good health.

The V call is TRBV20-1, the J call TRBJ2-1, with 11 positions matching TRBD2. The germline gives CDR1 DFQATT, CDR2 SNEGSKA (reference sequence). With V trimmed by 4 bases and J by 1 base, 6 bases remained unmatched. The CDR3 runs 16 residues. Here the CDR3 DNA reads TGCAGTGCTACCCAATTAGCGGGAGGGTCCTACAATGAGCAGTTCTTC. Translated, it gives CSATQLAGGSYNEQFF.

V gene TRBV10-3 combines with J gene TRBJ2-1; perhaps TRBD1 as D (5 bases). The CDR3 consists of 14 residues. CDR1 is ENHRY and CDR2 is SYGVKD in the germline V gene. Between the trimmed V and J ends, which lost 7 bases and 4 bases, there was a span of 14 bases. The CDR3 coding sequence is TGTGCCATCACTTCGGGCAGGGAATACAATGAGCAGTTCTTC. Residues: CAITSGREYNEQFF.

This clonotype occurred a few times. J is TRBJ2-3 and V is TRBV5-1; TRBD1 might be the D (7 bases). Germline V CDR1 and CDR2: SGHRS, YFSETQ. The V gene lost 0 bases and the J gene lost 0 bases, with 11 bases spanning the gap. The CDR3 consists of 16 residues. The CDR3 reads CASSLGRGPSTDTQYF. For the CDR3, the DNA is TGCGCCAGCAGCTTGGGGAGGGGGCCGAGCACAGATACGCAGTATTTT.

J is TRBJ2-5 and V is TRBV28; 10 bases line up with TRBD2. CDR3 length: 20 residues. J lost 5 bases, V lost 6 bases, and 24 bases had no gene match. The germline V gene encodes CDR1 MDHEN and CDR2 SYDVKM. The CDR3 nucleotides are TGTGCCAGCAGCCCCCCGCCAGCGTCTAGCGGGAGTATCTTTAAGGAGACCCAGTACTTC. This translates into CASSPPPASSGSIFKETQYF.

The chain uses TRBV7-2 and TRBJ2-4; possibly TRBD1 for D (6 bases). The better agreement between TRBJ2-7 and the DNA end casts doubt on the J call. The germline V gene encodes CDR1 SGHTA and CDR2 FQGNSA. This CDR3 comprises 15 residues. The DNA for the CDR3 is TGTGCCAGCAGCTTGGGGGCAGCTCAAGTCTACGAGCAGTACTTC. Translation gives CASSLGAAQVYEQYF.

This chain uses TRBV7-9 with TRBJ1-1; no firm D call. CDR1 and CDR2 (germline): SEHNR, FQNEAQ (reference sequence). The CDR3 length is 15 residues. Trimming removed 5 bases from V and 5 bases from J, with 18 bases in between. CDR3 nucleotide sequence: TGTGCCAGCAGCCCCCCGGGTTTTGAGGGAACTGAAGCTTTCTTT. Translating gives CASSPPGFEGTEAFF.

The chain is built from TRBV5-1 and TRBJ2-5, with D tentatively TRBD2 (6 bases). Per germline, CDR1 SGHRS and CDR2 YFSETQ. The CDR3 extends over 13 amino acids. The V end was cut by 7 bases, the J end by 0 bases, with 10 bases between. The CDR3 nucleotides read TGCGCCAGCGGGGGGTCGGACCAAGAGACCCAGTACTTC. Amino acids: CASGGSDQETQYF.

Comments on this clonotype: A read error may be the cause here, since a much bigger clone is one base away. This sequence joins TRBV6-1 and TRBJ2-7; 14 nucleotides align to TRBD2. Unmatched junction bases numbered 17, after V lost 6 bases and J lost 7 bases. The CDR3 has 18 amino acids. Per germline, CDR1 MNHNS and CDR2 SASEGT. The CDR3 loop reads CASSKTSGRANLWNEQYF. The CDR3 bases are TGTGCCAGCAGCAAGACTAGCGGGAGGGCCAATCTGTGGAATGAGCAGTACTTC.

V is TRBV28 and J is TRBJ2-7, with 8 bases identical to TRBD1. The CDR3 runs 15 residues. V lost 4 bases and J lost 3; bases outside the gene matches: 8. Germline CDR1 and CDR2: MDHEN and SYDVKM. CDR3 bases: TGTGCCAGCAGTTCCTTGGACAGGGATCTCTACGAGCAGTACTTC. This codes for CASSSLDRDLYEQYF. Supplemented by reference TRBV28 and TRBJ2-7, the full variable domain reads DVKVTQSSRYLVKRTGEKVFLECVQDMDHENMFWYRQDPGLGLRLIYFSYDVKMKEKGDIPEGYSVSREKKERFSLILESASTNQTSMYLCASSSLDRDLYEQYFGPGTRLTVT.

This clonotype was seen a few times. DNA of the CDR3: TGTGCCAGCAGCTCGCCTCTAATGCGGGAGGTCAACAATGAGCAGTACTTC. Amino acids: CASSSPLMREVNNEQYF. This chain uses TRBV7-9 with TRBJ2-5; 8 bases line up with TRBD2. Per the germline V gene, CDR1 is SEHNR and CDR2 is FQNEAQ (reference sequence). The CDR3 runs to 17 residues. V was pared by 4 bases and J by 11 bases, with 21 bases of the junction left unmatched.

This clonotype was found a few times. CDR3 DNA: TGCGCCAGCAGCCAAGGCAGGGTCTCCTACGAGCAGTACTTC. Its translation is CASSQGRVSYEQYF. This chain uses TRBV4-1 with TRBJ2-7; TRBD1 might be the D (5 bases). Per germline, CDR1 MGHRA and CDR2 YSYEKL. This CDR3 has 14 amino acids. V lost 1 base and J 0 bases, leaving 7 bases between the germline ends.

This clonotype was detected only a few times. The CDR3 region is CASVTSYNEQFF. The DNA for the CDR3 is TGTGCCAGCGTGACTAGTTACAATGAGCAGTTCTTC. The chain recombines TRBV6-2 or TRBV6-3 with TRBJ2-1, with a weak D call TRBD2 (6 bases). The ends were cut back, 8 bases at V and 4 bases at J, with 9 bases in the middle. Germline lookup yields CDR1 MNHEY and CDR2 SVGEGT. The CDR3 runs 12 residues.

This chain connects TRBV6-2 or TRBV6-3 to TRBJ1-1; D is possibly TRBD1 (6 bases). Germline assignment: CDR1 MNHEY and CDR2 SVGEGT. The CDR3 is made up of 14 amino acids. Trimming pared 2 bases from V and 4 bases from J, leaving 11 bases between. The CDR3 loop reads CASSYVGGITEAFF. DNA of the CDR3: TGTGCCAGCAGTTACGTAGGGGGGATCACTGAAGCTTTCTTT.

This CDR3 reads CASELTGELFF. CDR3 bases: TGTGCCAGCGAACTCACCGGGGAGCTGTTTTTT. The chain joins TRBV2 to TRBJ2-2; D unresolved. The germline gives CDR1 SNHLY, CDR2 FYNNEI. The V gene lost 8 bases and the J gene lost 4 bases, with 5 bases spanning the gap. The CDR3 consists of 11 residues.

This clonotype was observed a handful of times. The rearrangement links TRBV5-1 to TRBJ2-7, with a tentative D call TRBD2 (6 bases). This CDR3 is 13 amino acids long. CDR1 is SGHRS and CDR2 is YFSETQ in the germline V gene. The V end was cut by 6 bases, the J end by 3 bases, with 13 bases between. CDR3 in amino acids: CASTQTAGYEQYF. DNA of the CDR3: TGCGCCAGCACACAGACAGCGGGCTACGAGCAGTACTTC.

This clonotype was seen a few times. The rearrangement links TRBV20-1 to TRBJ2-5; the match to TRBD2 covers 10 bases. The V and J ends lost 5 bases and 0 bases, in that order; junction bases with no gene match: 3. Looked up from germline, CDR1 is DFQATT and CDR2 is SNEGSKA (reference sequence). This CDR3 spans 14 amino acids. The CDR3 nucleotides are TGCAGTGCTGCAGCGGGGGGGTACCAAGAGACCCAGTACTTC. Translation gives CSAAAGGYQETQYF.

This chain uses TRBV6-6 with TRBJ1-5; D is perhaps TRBD1 (5 bases). The CDR3 runs to 15 residues. V lost 5 bases to trimming and J lost 6 bases, with 17 bases between them. CDR1 MNHNY and CDR2 SVGAGI come from the germline V gene (reference sequence). The CDR3 nucleotides are TGTGCCAGCAGTAGCGTGCGGGGAGGGGCTCAGCCCCAGCATTTT. Protein sequence: CASSSVRGGAQPQHF.

This chain connects TRBV15 to TRBJ2-5; possibly TRBD2 for D (6 bases). V was trimmed by 4 bases and J by 5 bases, leaving 14 bases between them. Per the germline V gene, CDR1 is LNHNV and CDR2 is YYDKDF (reference sequence). There are 14 residues in the CDR3. In DNA, the CDR3 is TGTGCCACCAGCACACTAGCCACCAGCGAGACCCAGTACTTC. Protein sequence: CATSTLATSETQYF. The full variable domain, rest sourced from reference TRBV15 and TRBJ2-5, is DAMVIQNPRYQVTQFGKPVTLSCSQTLNHNVMYWYQQKSSQAPKLLFHYYDKDFNNEADTPDNFQSRRPNTSFCFLDIRSPGLGDTAMYLCATSTLATSETQYFGPGTRLLVL.

The chain links TRBV29-1 to TRBJ2-7; D call uncertain. The CDR3 is made up of 12 amino acids. V lost 5 bases and J 0 bases, leaving 8 bases between the germline ends. Germline lookup yields CDR1 SQVTM and CDR2 ANQGSEA. The CDR3 sequence: CSVREYSYEQYF. For the CDR3, the DNA is TGCAGCGTTAGAGAATACTCCTACGAGCAGTACTTC.

The chain is built from TRBV6-6 and TRBJ1-5; TRBD1 might be the D (5 bases). The CDR3 loop spans 16 amino acids. The germline V gene encodes CDR1 MNHNY and CDR2 SVGAGI (reference sequence). V was shortened by 4 bases and J by 6 bases, with 19 bases between the two germline ends. The CDR3 here is CASSCSINRDGQPQHF. The CDR3 DNA reads TGTGCCAGCAGTTGCTCGATAAATAGGGACGGTCAGCCCCAGCATTTT.

The chain recombines TRBV27 with TRBJ2-1; D remains unclear. Per germline, CDR1 MNHEY and CDR2 SMNVEV (reference sequence). The CDR3 runs to 14 residues. V dropped 3 bases and J dropped 5 bases, with 11 bases sitting between them. CDR3 in DNA: TGTGCCAGCAGTTTCTCCTCTAGTAACAATGAGCAGTTCTTC. It yields the protein CASSFSSSNNEQFF.

The chain has TRBV7-3 and TRBJ2-2; D tentatively reads TRBD1 or TRBD2 (5 bases each). V was pared by 2 bases and J by 3 bases, with 10 bases between. The germline V gene encodes CDR1 SGHTA and CDR2 FQGTGA. This CDR3 is 15 amino acids long. The CDR3 DNA is TGTGCCAGCAGCTTAGAGGGGCCGGACACCGGGGAGCTGTTTTTT. Its translation is CASSLEGPDTGELFF.

V and J are TRBV6-5 and TRBJ2-5, with D hard to call. The CDR3 length is 13 residues. The V gene's germline CDR1 is MNHEY and CDR2 SVGAGI. Deletions cut 7 bases from V and 4 bases from J, with 13 bases between. The CDR3 nucleotides read TGTGCCAGCAACCCGCGGTGGGGAGAGACCCAGTACTTC. As protein: CASNPRWGETQYF.